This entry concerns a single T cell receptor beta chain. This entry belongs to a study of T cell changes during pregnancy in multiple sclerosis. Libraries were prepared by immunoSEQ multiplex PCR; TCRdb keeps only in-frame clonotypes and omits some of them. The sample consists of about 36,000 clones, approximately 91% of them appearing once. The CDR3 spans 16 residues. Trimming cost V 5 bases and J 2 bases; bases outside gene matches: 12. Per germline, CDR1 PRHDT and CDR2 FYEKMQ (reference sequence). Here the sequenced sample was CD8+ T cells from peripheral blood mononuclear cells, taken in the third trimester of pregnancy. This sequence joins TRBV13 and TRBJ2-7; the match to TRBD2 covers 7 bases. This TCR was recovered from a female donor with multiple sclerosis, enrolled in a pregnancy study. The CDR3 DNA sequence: TGTGCCAGCAGCCCGGGGGAGGGCACCAATGCCTACGAGCAGTACTTC. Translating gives CASSPGEGTNAYEQYF. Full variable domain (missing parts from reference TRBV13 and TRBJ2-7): AAGVIQSPRHLIKEKRETATLKCYPIPRHDTVYWYQQGPGQDPQFLISFYEKMQSDKGSIPDRFSAQQFSDYHSELNMSSLELGDSALYFCASSPGEGTNAYEQYFGPGTRLTVT.